A selection of T cell receptor beta chains follows, all from one sample in a study of T cells after yellow fever vaccination. MiXCR, run by TCRdb on the 5' RACE reads, gives a single entry per CDR3 protein. The sample contains about 350,000 distinct CDR3 sequences, around 10% of which appear only once. Sequenced here: PBMCs, sampled on the day of the first yellow fever vaccination. These receptors were obtained from a young man who received the YFV17D yellow fever vaccine. Both conserved end residues are part of each CDR3. The D gene is left open where the match is weak. Some rows have no size entry. The others give once, few or many, or a class for an expanded clone.

clone_size	v_call	j_call	d_call	cdr3_nt	cdr3_aa
many	TRBV20-1	TRBJ1-5	NA	TGCAGTGCTAGAGATTCAGGTCACCCTAGCAATCAGCCCCAGCATTTT	CSARDSGHPSNQPQHF
NA	TRBV5-1	TRBJ2-5	TRBD1	TGCGCCAGCGGGACAGGGGGCTTCGCGGGGGGCCTCCGGGAGACCCAGTACTTC	CASGTGGFAGGLRETQYF
NA	TRBV3-1	TRBJ2-3	TRBD2	TGTGCCAGCAGCCAAGTGGCGGGGGGGCAAAGAGATACGCAGTATTTT	CASSQVAGGQRDTQYF
few	TRBV7-2	TRBJ2-5	TRBD1	TGTGCCAGCAGCTCCATCGGACAGGGCCTGGAGACCCAGTACTTC	CASSSIGQGLETQYF
NA	TRBV13	TRBJ1-1	NA	TGTGCCAGCGACGAGCGGTGGGTGGACACTGAAGCTTTCTTT	CASDERWVDTEAFF
few	TRBV29-1	TRBJ2-5	NA	TGCAGCGTTGGAGGGTTACAAGAGACCCAGTACTTC	CSVGGLQETQYF
few	TRBV5-1	TRBJ1-6	NA	TGCGCCAGCAGCCGGGACACAGATTCACCCCTCCACTTT	CASSRDTDSPLHF
NA	TRBV5-1	TRBJ1-1	NA	TGCGCCAGCACCCCACTACTAAGGGGAGGGGGGACTGAAGCTTTCTTT	CASTPLLRGGGTEAFF
few	TRBV7-2	TRBJ1-4	NA	TGTGCCAGCAGCTTAGCGCCGGGCAGTACTGGTGAAAAACTGTTTTTT	CASSLAPGSTGEKLFF
NA	TRBV7-9	TRBJ1-1	NA	TGTGCCAGCAGCTTAAATCAGGGGAACACTGAAGCTTTCTTT	CASSLNQGNTEAFF
few	TRBV7-3	TRBJ2-7	NA	TGTGCCAGCAGCCAGGGTAGCGAGCAGTACTTC	CASSQGSEQYF
NA	TRBV25-1	TRBJ2-1	NA	TGTGCCAGCAGTGAACACGGTTCCTACAATGAGCAGTTCTTC	CASSEHGSYNEQFF
few	TRBV6-5	TRBJ1-2	TRBD1	TGTGCCAGCAGTTACTCGGAAGGGGGCGCGGATGGCTACACCTTC	CASSYSEGGADGYTF
NA	TRBV18	TRBJ2-6	NA	TGTGCCAGCTCACCCCGGATCTCTGGGGCCAACGTCCTGACTTTC	CASSPRISGANVLTF
few	TRBV6-1	TRBJ1-2	NA	TGTGCCAGCAGTGCCGCCGCCCGAAACTATGGCTACACCTTC	CASSAAARNYGYTF
many	TRBV28	TRBJ1-1	TRBD1	TGTGCCAGCAGTTTCCAGGGGGTGACGGCTTTCTTT	CASSFQGVTAFF
once	TRBV19	TRBJ2-5	NA	TGTGCCAGTAGTACCCCCTCGGGTCCAGGGGCTGGAGAGACCCAGTACTTC	CASSTPSGPGAGETQYF